This T cell receptor beta chain derives from a study of T cells in Graves' hyperthyroidism and ophthalmopathy. TCR beta CDR3 sequences were amplified from RNA transcripts. The HTBI primer set was used in a first-round RT-PCR of the TCR CDR3. TCRdb reanalysed the multiplex PCR reads using MiXCR and keeps one entry per CDR3 protein. The table has 530,000 or so distinct CDR3 sequences, about 24% seen once; the top ten hold roughly 12%. V was pared by 4 bases and J by 3 bases, with 12 bases between. The CDR3 covers 14 residues. The TCR was taken from a woman aged 30 to 39 with Graves' ophthalmopathy. The sequenced sample was blood. The chain uses TRBV12-3 or TRBV12-4 and TRBJ2-5, with D possibly TRBD2 on 5 matching bases. CDR3 region: CASSSFSGEETQYF. The CDR3 DNA sequence: TGTGCCAGCAGTTCCTTTTCCGGGGAAGAGACCCAGTACTTC.